This TCR beta chain was identified during a study of vaccination and CD4 T cells after COVID-19. For the study at large: The cells were exposed to overlapping spike peptides originating from SARS-CoV-2, HCoV-NL63, HCoV-OC43 and HCoV-229E for stimulation. Cultures serving as controls received a peptide pool (CEFX or HIV-1 Nef) or no peptide. Whole-study findings and limits: Researchers report that a median 86.3% of reactive clones in convalescent patients surfaced only post-vaccination.

The treatment was: 10-day PBMC culture with coronavirus spike peptide pools or control peptides (ViraFEST assay). Via ViraFEST, peptide pools expanded antigen-specific T cells before TCR sequencing. Worth noting for this clonotype: Its antigen is not known.

Sequenced with the Oncomine TCR Beta short-read assay was DNA taken from cultured CD4+ T cells. TCRdb ran MiXCR on the PCR reads and lists one entry per CDR3 protein. The sample carries fewer than 20,000 distinct CDR3 sequences, 50% to 55% recorded once. Germline V CDR1 and CDR2: DFQATT, SNEGSKA (reference sequence). CDR3 length: 12 amino acids. V dropped 5 bases and J dropped 4; count of bases not matched to a gene: 3. The sequence was obtained from a human donor who had recovered from COVID-19. The chain links TRBV20-1 to TRBJ1-1; 8 bases are shared with TRBD1. Material for sequencing was CD4+ T cells from blood, cultured in vitro. The DNA for the CDR3 is TGCAGTGCTTTGACAGGGGTCACTGAAGCTTTCTTT. It codes for CSALTGVTEAFF.